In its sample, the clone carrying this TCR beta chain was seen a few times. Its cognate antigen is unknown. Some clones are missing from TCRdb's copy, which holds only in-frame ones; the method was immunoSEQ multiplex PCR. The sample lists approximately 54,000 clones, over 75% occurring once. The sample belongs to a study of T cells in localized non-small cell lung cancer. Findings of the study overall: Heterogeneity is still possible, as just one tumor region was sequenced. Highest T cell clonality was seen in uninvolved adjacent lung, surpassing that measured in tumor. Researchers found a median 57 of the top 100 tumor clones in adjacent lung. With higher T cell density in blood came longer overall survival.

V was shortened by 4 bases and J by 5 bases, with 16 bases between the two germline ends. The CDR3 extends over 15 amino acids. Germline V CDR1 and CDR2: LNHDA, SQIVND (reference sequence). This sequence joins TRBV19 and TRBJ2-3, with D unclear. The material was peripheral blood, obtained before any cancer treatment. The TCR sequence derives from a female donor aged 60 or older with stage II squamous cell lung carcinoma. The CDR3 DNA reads TGTGCCAGTAGTAGTAGGACGGGTTCTTTAGATACGCAGTATTTT. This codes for CASSSRTGSLDTQYF.